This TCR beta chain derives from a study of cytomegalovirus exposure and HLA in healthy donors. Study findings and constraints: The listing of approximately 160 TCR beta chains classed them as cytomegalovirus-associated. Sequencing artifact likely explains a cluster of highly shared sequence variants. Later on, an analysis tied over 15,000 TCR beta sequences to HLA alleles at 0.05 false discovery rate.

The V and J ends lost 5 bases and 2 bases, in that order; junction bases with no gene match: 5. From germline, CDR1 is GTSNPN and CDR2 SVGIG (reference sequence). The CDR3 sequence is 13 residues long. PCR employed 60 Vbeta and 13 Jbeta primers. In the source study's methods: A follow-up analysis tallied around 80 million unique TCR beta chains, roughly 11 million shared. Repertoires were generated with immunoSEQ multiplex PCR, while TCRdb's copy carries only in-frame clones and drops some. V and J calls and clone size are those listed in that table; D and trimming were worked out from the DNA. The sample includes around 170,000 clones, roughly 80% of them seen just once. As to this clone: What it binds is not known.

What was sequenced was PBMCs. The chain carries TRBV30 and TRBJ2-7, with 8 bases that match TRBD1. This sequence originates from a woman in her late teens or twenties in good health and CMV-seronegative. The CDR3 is CAWGSGQAYEQYF. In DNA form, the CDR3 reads TGTGCCTGGGGTTCGGGACAGGCCTACGAGCAGTACTTC. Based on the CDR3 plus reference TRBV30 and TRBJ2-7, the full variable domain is SQTIHQWPATLVQPVGSPLSLECTVEGTSNPNLYWYRQAAGRGLQLLFYSVGIGQISSEVPQNLSASRPQDRQFILSSKKLLLSDSGFYLCAWGSGQAYEQYFGPGTRLTVT.